These 12 T cell receptor beta chains were sequenced from one sample in a study of cytomegalovirus exposure and HLA in healthy donors. PCR employed 60 Vbeta and 13 Jbeta primers. Data came from immunoSEQ multiplex PCR; TCRdb stores just in-frame clones and leaves some out. There are 200,000 or so clones in the sample; approximately 81% occur only once, and 3.5% to 4% lies in the top ten. The source material was PBMCs. Receptors originate from a middle-aged man in good health and CMV-seronegative.

The CDR3 loop reads CASSQGQTTGELFF. The DNA of the CDR3 is TGTGCCAGCTCACAAGGACAGACCACCGGGGAGCTGTTTTTT. The genes are TRBV18 and TRBJ2-2, with TRBD1 as a possible D gene (6 bases). The CDR3 contains 14 residues. CDR1 and CDR2 (germline): KGHSH, LQKENI. V lost 4 bases to trimming and J lost 4 bases, with 10 bases between them.

The chain joins TRBV10-1 to TRBJ2-3; 14 nucleotides line up with TRBD2. The CDR3 totals 16 residues. Germline CDR1 and CDR2: WNHNN and SYGVQD (reference sequence). V was pared by 7 bases and J by 1 base, with 4 bases of the junction left unmatched. The CDR3 sequence: CASTGTSGGGTDTQYF. The CDR3 region has the DNA TGCGCCAGCACTGGGACTAGCGGGGGAGGCACAGATACGCAGTATTTT.

This chain joins TRBV7-3 and TRBJ2-3; TRBD1 might be the D (6 bases). This CDR3 has 15 residues. Trimming pared 2 bases from V and 8 bases from J, leaving 17 bases between. In germline, CDR1 is SGHTA, CDR2 FQGTGA. The CDR3 protein is CASSLGGASLGTQYF. CDR3 bases: TGTGCCAGCAGCTTAGGGGGCGCCTCTTTAGGTACGCAGTATTTT.

This clone has only a few counts. The J gene is TRBJ1-5, the V gene TRBV6-1; weak D call: TRBD1 (6 bases). The CDR3 is made up of 16 amino acids. V dropped 2 bases and J dropped 3 bases, with 14 bases sitting between them. CDR1 is MNHNS and CDR2 is SASEGT in the germline V gene. The CDR3 sequence: CASSESRGGANQPQHF. The CDR3 DNA sequence: TGTGCCAGCAGTGAATCGAGGGGGGGGGCCAATCAGCCCCAGCATTTT.

The V and J genes are TRBV7-9 and TRBJ1-4; D uncertain. This CDR3 is 14 amino acids long. Trimming removed 3 bases from V and 8 bases from J, with 13 bases in between. Germline assignment: CDR1 SEHNR and CDR2 FQNEAQ (reference sequence). Here the CDR3 DNA reads TGTGCCAGCAGCTTCGGGAGGAATGGGGAAAAACTGTTTTTT. It specifies CASSFGRNGEKLFF.

V and J are TRBV7-2 and TRBJ1-2; D might be TRBD1 (5 bases). The V end was cut by 6 bases, the J end by 0 bases, with 8 bases between. Germline CDR1 SGHTA, CDR2 FQGNSA. This CDR3 has 13 residues. CDR3 sequence (DNA): TGTGCCAGCAGGCGGACAACTAACTATGGCTACACCTTC. Protein: CASRRTTNYGYTF. Variable domain in full (rest from reference TRBV7-2 and TRBJ1-2): GAGVSQSPSNKVTEKGKDVELRCDPISGHTALYWYRQSLGQGLEFLIYFQGNSAPDKSGLPSDRFSAERTGGSVSTLTIQRTQQEDSAVYLCASRRTTNYGYTFGSGTRLTVV.

This clone was counted a few times. CDR3 DNA: TGTGCCAGCAGCTCCTTGGACAGGGCAGATCAGCCCCAGCATTTT. Residues: CASSSLDRADQPQHF. The rearrangement joins TRBV7-6 to TRBJ1-5; TRBD1 aligns across 8 bases. V trimming: 4 bases; J trimming: 5 bases; junction bases outside the gene matches: 7. Germline CDR1 is SGHVS and CDR2 is FNYEAQ. The CDR3 covers 15 residues.

The V gene is TRBV13, the J gene TRBJ2-2, with 8 nucleotides matching TRBD1. The germline CDR1 and CDR2 sequences are PRHDT and FYEKMQ (reference sequence). This CDR3 region has 14 residues. Unmatched junction bases numbered 1, after V lost 5 bases and J lost 2 bases. The CDR3 coding sequence is TGTGCCAGCAGCGGACAGGGTAACACCGGGGAGCTGTTTTTT. Its protein product is CASSGQGNTGELFF.

This chain connects TRBV5-4 to TRBJ2-1, with TRBD1 matching 7 bases. Germline V gene lookup returns CDR1 SGHNT and CDR2 YYREEE (reference sequence). The CDR3 has 13 residues. With V trimmed by 6 bases and J by 4 bases, 4 bases remained unmatched. The CDR3 DNA reads TGTGCCAGCACCGCGGACAGGTACAATGAGCAGTTCTTC. Translating it yields CASTADRYNEQFF. Together with reference TRBV5-4 and TRBJ2-1, the CDR3 gives the full variable domain: ETGVTQSPTHLIKTRGQQVTLRCSSQSGHNTVSWYQQALGQGPQFIFQYYREEENGRGNFPPRFSGLQFPNYSSELNVNALELDDSALYLCASTADRYNEQFFGPGTRLTVL.

This clone has a single count. The chain combines TRBV19 with TRBJ2-7; D may be TRBD1 (5 bases). Trimming left V 0 bases short and J 6 bases short, with 15 bases between. The CDR3 spans 15 residues. CDR1 LNHDA and CDR2 SQIVND come from the germline V gene (reference sequence). The CDR3 DNA follows: TGTGCCAGTAGTATAGACAGGTGGGGCATACCCGAGCAGTACTTC. Its translation: CASSIDRWGIPEQYF.

V is TRBV4-1 and J is TRBJ2-3, with a possible D match to TRBD1 (6 bases). V was shortened by 0 bases and J by 0 bases, with 7 bases between the two germline ends. Germline V gives CDR1 MGHRA, CDR2 YSYEKL. This CDR3 has 15 amino acids. CDR3 region: CASSQDGTSTDTQYF. DNA for the CDR3: TGCGCCAGCAGCCAAGACGGGACAAGCACAGATACGCAGTATTTT.

The V and J genes are TRBV15 and TRBJ1-1; 7 nucleotides match TRBD1. Germline V gene lookup returns CDR1 LNHNV and CDR2 YYDKDF (reference sequence). CDR3 length: 13 residues. With V trimmed by 4 bases and J by 10 bases, 9 bases remained unmatched. In nucleotides, the CDR3 is TGTGCCACCAGCACCTCATCGACAGGGAGAGCTTTCTTT. Translating gives CATSTSSTGRAFF.